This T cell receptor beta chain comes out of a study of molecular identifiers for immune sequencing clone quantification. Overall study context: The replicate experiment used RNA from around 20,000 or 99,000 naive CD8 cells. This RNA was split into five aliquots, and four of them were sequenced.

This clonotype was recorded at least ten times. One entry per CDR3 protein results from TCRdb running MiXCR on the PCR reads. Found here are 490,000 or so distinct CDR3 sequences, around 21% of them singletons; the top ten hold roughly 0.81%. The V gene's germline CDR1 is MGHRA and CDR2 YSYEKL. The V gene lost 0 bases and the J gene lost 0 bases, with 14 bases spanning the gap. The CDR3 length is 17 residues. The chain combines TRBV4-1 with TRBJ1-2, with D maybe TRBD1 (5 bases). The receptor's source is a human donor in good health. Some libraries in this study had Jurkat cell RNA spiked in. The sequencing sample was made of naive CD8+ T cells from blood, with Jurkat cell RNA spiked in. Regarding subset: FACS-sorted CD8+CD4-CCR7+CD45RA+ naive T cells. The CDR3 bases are TGCGCCAGCAGCCAAGATAGTTTTGGGGCCACTAACTATGGCTACACCTTC. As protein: CASSQDSFGATNYGYTF.